This entry describes one TCR beta chain. These data are taken from a study of beta chain features in type 1 diabetes. CDR1 LGHNA and CDR2 YSLEER come from the germline V gene. The CDR3 is 16 amino acids. V shed 1 base and J 7 bases; nucleotides not matched to a gene: 9. Reverse transcribing all isolated RNA meant expressed TCRB transcripts were sequenced. Libraries were prepared by immunoSEQ multiplex PCR; TCRdb keeps only in-frame clonotypes and omits some of them. The data hold 900,000 or so clones, with about a sixth observed a single time. The receptor was isolated from a woman in her late teens or twenties in good health. J is TRBJ1-4 and V is TRBV4-3; 7 positions agree with TRBD1. Source material: naive CD4+ T cells from blood. In DNA, the CDR3 is TGCGCCAGCAGCCAAGCACAAGGGGGCCCAAGTGAAAAACTGTTTTTT. It is translated as CASSQAQGGPSEKLFF.